This record covers a single T cell receptor beta chain. Its antigen is unidentified. This CDR3 is built from 12 residues. Germline loops: CDR1 SQVTM, CDR2 ANQGSEA. MiXCR was run by TCRdb on the reads, yielding one entry per CDR3 protein. Of more than 150,000 distinct CDR3 sequences listed, roughly 19% are singletons. These data come from a study of T cell repertoires in cytomegalovirus infection. General study findings and limits: What dominated the ex vivo response were HLA-C-restricted CMV-specific TCR beta clonotypes.

This clonotype originated in a human donor in good health (CMV status not recorded). Some clones in this sample may be carry-over from other donors' samples. The chain has TRBV29-1 and TRBJ2-1, with no clear D. The sample was PBMCs. The CDR3 sequence: CIIQSSYNEQFF. The CDR3 coding sequence is TGCATAATCCAAAGCTCCTACAATGAGCAGTTCTTC.